These 3 T cell receptor beta chains came from one sample sequenced in a study of blood T cell repertoires in COVID-19 (TCRdb year 2020). The library was prepared using the immunoSEQ multiplex PCR assay. TCRdb obtained this table from immuneACCESS and retained in-frame rearrangements with V and J assigned. These tables miss some clones; where compared with another copy, unresolved V genes account for less than half of the shortfall, and the remainder is unexplained. The sample has some 100,000 clones on record, roughly nine tenths of them singletons. Approximately 2% of the sample is held by the ten biggest clonotypes. What was sequenced was peripheral blood. The receptors stem from a man aged 45-65 years with active COVID-19.

The CDR3 here is CASSRTSGGAYEQYF. The CDR3 bases are TGTGCCAGCAGCCGAACTAGCGGGGGGGCCTACGAGCAGTACTTC. The chain carries TRBV7-6 and TRBJ2-7; 13 bases agree with TRBD2. With V trimmed by 5 bases and J by 2 bases, 3 bases remained unmatched. This CDR3 is 15 amino acids long. The germline V gene encodes CDR1 SGHVS and CDR2 FNYEAQ.

The V call is TRBV11-2, the J call TRBJ2-1; TRBD2 might be the D (5 bases). The CDR3 length is 14 residues. Trimming stripped 5 bases from V and 6 bases from J, with 14 bases between. Germline CDR1 is SGHAT and CDR2 is FQNNGV. As DNA, the CDR3 is TGTGCCAGCAGCCTCGGAGCGGACCGCAATGAGCAGTTCTTC. Translation gives CASSLGADRNEQFF. The entire variable domain, with the rest obtained from reference TRBV11-2 and TRBJ2-1, is as follows: EAGVAQSPRYKIIEKRQSVAFWCNPISGHATLYWYQQILGQGPKLLIQFQNNGVVDDSQLPKDRFSAERLKGVDSTLKIQPAKLEDSAVYLCASSLGADRNEQFFGPGTRLTVL.

V is TRBV7-8 and J is TRBJ2-1; D ambiguous. This CDR3 contains 11 residues. Germline CDR1 is SGHVS and CDR2 is FQNEAQ. V was cut by 8 bases and J by 8 bases, with 10 bases left in between. The CDR3 bases are TGTGCCAGCGGCAGATGGTATGAGCAGTTCTTC. This gives the protein CASGRWYEQFF.